Listed below are T cell receptor beta chains from one sample, sequenced in a study of T cells in Graves' hyperthyroidism and ophthalmopathy. From the multiplex PCR reads, TCRdb called clonotypes with MiXCR, one entry per CDR3 protein. The table lists approximately 360,000 distinct CDR3 sequences, approximately 14% of them singletons, with 25% to 30% in the top ten. The specimen sequenced was blood. The receptors shown here come from a young woman with Graves' hyperthyroidism that later progressed to Graves' ophthalmopathy. Both conserved end residues are part of each CDR3. The D gene is left open where the match is weak. Clone size is stated in some rows and not others, as once, few, many or a class when expanded.

d_gene | j_gene | v_gene | abundance | CDR3nt | CDR3aa
TRBD2 | TRBJ2-1 | TRBV28 | many | TGTGCCAGCAGTTTAGCTCGTGCGGGAGGCGGCGATGAGCAGTTCTTC | CASSLARAGGGDEQFF
TRBD2 | TRBJ2-2 | TRBV5-1 | . | TGCGCCAGCAGGCTGCGGGAGGACGGGGAGCTGTTTTTT | CASRLREDGELFF
. | TRBJ2-7 | TRBV5-1 | few | TGCGCCAGCAGCTTAGCCGCAGCGGCCATATACGAGCGGTACTTC | CASSLAAAAIYERYF
. | TRBJ2-7 | TRBV3-1 | . | TGTGCCAGCAGCCAAAGGGAGAAGGGTGGTTCCTACGAGCAGTACTTC | CASSQREKGGSYEQYF
. | TRBJ1-4 | TRBV2 | . | TGTGCCAGCACCAGAAACGGTGCAACGAATGAAGAACTGTTTTTT | CASTRNGATNEELFF
. | TRBJ2-2 | TRBV19 | . | TGTGCCAGTAGTCCCTCGGGATTCCCAACCGGGGAGCTGTTTTTT | CASSPSGFPTGELFF
TRBD2 | TRBJ2-1 | TRBV3-1 | . | TGTGCCAGCAGCCAAGATTTGGCGCGGGAGATCTCCTACAATGAGCAGTTCTTC | CASSQDLAREISYNEQFF
. | TRBJ2-1 | TRBV7-6 | few | TGTGCCAGCAGCTTAGCGCTAGCAGGGGCGGCTGAGCAGTTCTTC | CASSLALAGAAEQFF
. | TRBJ1-3 | TRBV3-1 | many | TGTGCCAGCAGCCCCTATGGGCGGGTAGGAAACACCATATATTTT | CASSPYGRVGNTIYF
. | TRBJ2-1 | TRBV7-9 | few | TGTGCCAGCAGCCAACCGGTCGTCAATGAGCAGTTCTTC | CASSQPVVNEQFF
. | TRBJ2-1 | TRBV6-1 | . | TGTGCCAGCAGTACCCGATCCTACAATGAGCAGTTCTTC | CASSTRSYNEQFF
TRBD1 | TRBJ2-1 | TRBV9 | . | TGTGCCAGCAGCGTAGCTTCGGGACAGGGGTACAATGAGCAGTTCTTC | CASSVASGQGYNEQFF
. | TRBJ2-4 | TRBV27 | . | TGTGCCAGCAGTTTGGAGGGTTCAGGGGTAGCCAAAAACATTCAGTACTTC | CASSLEGSGVAKNIQYF
TRBD2 | TRBJ2-7 | TRBV28 | many | TGTGCCAGCAGTCCCACTAGCGGCGTGCTCCACGAGCAGTACTTC | CASSPTSGVLHEQYF
TRBD1 | TRBJ2-7 | TRBV27 | few | TGTGCCAGCAGGTTAACAGGGGGCGGAATCTACGAGCAGTACTTC | CASRLTGGGIYEQYF
. | TRBJ2-5 | TRBV12-3/TRBV12-4 | many | TGTGCCAGCAGTATTCTGGGGTACGGCGGTATGACCCAGTACTTC | CASSILGYGGMTQYF
TRBD2 | TRBJ2-1 | TRBV7-2 | many | TGTGCCAGCAGCTTAGCTAGCGGGAGGAGGGGTGAGCAGTTCTTC | CASSLASGRRGEQFF
. | TRBJ1-2 | TRBV29-1 | . | TGCAGCGTTCATTTCGGACGCACCTTC | CSVHFGRTF
TRBD2 | TRBJ2-5 | TRBV5-6 | few | TGTGCCAGCAGCAATTTGATCCGCACTAGCGGGGAGGGGGACAAAGAGACCCAGTACTTC | CASSNLIRTSGEGDKETQYF
. | TRBJ2-1 | TRBV19 | . | TGTGCCAGTAGCGACCCCGGAGCGGCCTCCTACAATGAGCAGTTCTTC | CASSDPGAASYNEQFF
. | TRBJ2-1 | TRBV5-6 | . | TGTGCCAGCAGCCCGGGCCCTCTGACAGCCTACAATGAGCAGTTCTTC | CASSPGPLTAYNEQFF
. | TRBJ1-2 | TRBV7-9 | . | TGTGCCAGCAGCTTAAGTATCTATGGCTACACCTTC | CASSLSIYGYTF
. | TRBJ2-1 | TRBV14 | . | TGTGCCAGCAGCCACCCGGCTTTCGGAATTCGGAACAATGAGCAGTTCTTC | CASSHPAFGIRNNEQFF
. | TRBJ1-4 | TRBV3-1 | many | TGTGCCAGCAGCCGAACGACCGGCAGCTTTAATGAAAAACTGTTTTTT | CASSRTTGSFNEKLFF
TRBD2 | TRBJ2-2 | TRBV6-1 | . | TGTGCCAGCAGTGGCCGGGGGGCCGGGGAGCTGTTTTTT | CASSGRGAGELFF
. | TRBJ1-2 | TRBV6-1 | many | TGTGCCAGCTCCCAACCAGGGTTTTTCGGTGGCTACACCTTC | CASSQPGFFGGYTF
TRBD2 | TRBJ2-7 | TRBV27 | few | TGTGCCAGCAGCAGACCGACTAGCGGGAGGCCTCCCTACGAGCAGTACTTC | CASSRPTSGRPPYEQYF
TRBD1 | TRBJ1-4 | TRBV24-1 | few | TGTGCCACCAGTACGGACAGGGTTGGTGAAAAACTGTTTTTT | CATSTDRVGEKLFF
. | TRBJ1-5 | TRBV29-1 | . | TGCAGCGTTGGTGGGCTTAGCAATCAGCCCCAGCATTTT | CSVGGLSNQPQHF
TRBD2 | TRBJ2-1 | TRBV11-2 | many | TGTGCCAGCAGCCTCGGACTAGCGGGAGGGCCAGGGAATGAGCAGTTCTTC | CASSLGLAGGPGNEQFF
. | TRBJ1-4 | TRBV18 | many | TGTGCCAGCTCCCCCCCCGGGGCTGGCGAAAAACTGTTTTTT | CASSPPGAGEKLFF
. | TRBJ2-5 | TRBV2 | many | TGTGCCAGCAGTACCCCCCTCGGAGGCCTGGAGACCCAGTACTTC | CASSTPLGGLETQYF
TRBD1 | TRBJ2-1 | TRBV9 | . | TGTGCCAGCAGCGTTAGGGACAGCTCCTACAATGAGCAGTTCTTC | CASSVRDSSYNEQFF
. | TRBJ2-2 | TRBV12-5 | many | TGTGCTAGTGGTTTTTCCGCGGGGGAGCTGTTTTTT | CASGFSAGELFF
. | TRBJ2-1 | TRBV18 | . | TGTGCCAGCTCACCACCAGGTATGGGAGTCTCGCAGTTCTTC | CASSPPGMGVSQFF
TRBD1 | TRBJ2-7 | TRBV28 | many | TGTGCCAGCAGTTTGGACAGGGGGCTCTACGAGCAGTACTTC | CASSLDRGLYEQYF
. | TRBJ2-3 | TRBV5-1 | many | TGCGCCAGCAGCTTGGTAGGGGGAGTCGGTGTAGATACGCAGTATTTT | CASSLVGGVGVDTQYF
. | TRBJ1-2 | TRBV18 | . | TGTGCCAGCTCACCACCGGTAGGGGTAAACTATGGCTACACCTTC | CASSPPVGVNYGYTF
. | TRBJ2-5 | TRBV20-1 | once | TGCAGTGCTAGCAAGGGCGACTCGCGGGAGACCCAGTACTTC | CSASKGDSRETQYF
. | TRBJ1-1 | TRBV20-1 | . | TGCAGTGCTAAAGGACAGTTGAACACTGAAGCTTTCTTT | CSAKGQLNTEAFF
. | TRBJ1-2 | TRBV29-1 | many | TGCAGCGTTGTGGACAGTCTTAACTATGGCTACACCTTC | CSVVDSLNYGYTF
. | TRBJ1-1 | TRBV29-1 | many | TGCAGCGTTGGGGCTTTGGGGACTGAAGCTTTCTTT | CSVGALGTEAFF
. | TRBJ2-3 | TRBV6-1 | few | TGTGCCAGCAGAGATAGCGGAGTACCCGCAGATACGCAGTATTTT | CASRDSGVPADTQYF
. | TRBJ2-1 | TRBV12-3/TRBV12-4 | many | TGTGCCAGCAGTTTAGGGGGGCCAGCCCGGTACAATGAGCAGTTCTTC | CASSLGGPARYNEQFF
. | TRBJ2-1 | TRBV11-2 | many | TGTGCCAGCAGCTTAGATTGGGGGGAGCAGTTCTTC | CASSLDWGEQFF
. | TRBJ1-1 | TRBV11-2 | many | TGTGCCAGCAGCTTAACGGGGGAAGGCAACACTGAAGCTTTCTTT | CASSLTGEGNTEAFF
TRBD1 | TRBJ1-2 | TRBV25-1 | few | TGTGCCAGCAGTGAGGGACAGGGAAGTGGCTACACCTTC | CASSEGQGSGYTF
TRBD2 | TRBJ2-3 | TRBV28 | few | TGTGCCAGCTATGTCGGTTGGGGCGGGAGTAGGACAGATACGCAGTATTTT | CASYVGWGGSRTDTQYF
. | TRBJ1-2 | TRBV6-1 | many | TGTGCCAGCAGTGAGCGGGGTAACTATGGCTACACCTTC | CASSERGNYGYTF
TRBD2 | TRBJ2-5 | TRBV19 | . | TGTGCCAGCTCCCGACTAGCGGAACAAGAGACCCAGTACTTC | CASSRLAEQETQYF
. | TRBJ2-1 | TRBV6-2/TRBV6-3 | many | TGTGCCAGCAGTTACCAGGGGGGGTCCCTTTACAATGAGCAGTTCTTC | CASSYQGGSLYNEQFF
. | TRBJ2-7 | TRBV27 | few | TGTGCCAGCAGTTTAAGTGGCCAGGGCCGCGAGCAGTACTTC | CASSLSGQGREQYF
. | TRBJ1-6 | TRBV3-1 | many | TGTGCCAGCAGCCAAGGGGTATGGCCTACTAATAATTCACCCCTCCACTTT | CASSQGVWPTNNSPLHF
TRBD1 | TRBJ2-6 | TRBV7-9 | few | TGTGCCAGCAGCTTATATAAAGGGACAGGGGTTTCTGGGGCCAACGTCCTGACTTTC | CASSLYKGTGVSGANVLTF
. | TRBJ1-6 | TRBV5-1 | . | TGCGCCAGCAGCAAGGACAGTTTAGCTTCACCCCTCCACTTT | CASSKDSLASPLHF
. | TRBJ1-5 | TRBV19 | few | TGTGCCAGTAGTACCCTCAGTTCGGTGACGGAGCAGCCCCAGCATTTT | CASSTLSSVTEQPQHF
. | TRBJ1-2 | TRBV27 | many | TGTGCCAGCAGTTTAGTTCCGGGCGGTTTTTCCTATGGCTACACCTTC | CASSLVPGGFSYGYTF
TRBD1 | TRBJ2-5 | TRBV20-1 | many | TGCAGTGCAGTCAACCGGGACAGGGGGCCCCAGTACTTC | CSAVNRDRGPQYF
. | TRBJ2-5 | TRBV5-1 | . | TGCGCCAGCAGCTTGGGGGCAAGGACTAACCAAGAGACCCAGTACTTC | CASSLGARTNQETQYF